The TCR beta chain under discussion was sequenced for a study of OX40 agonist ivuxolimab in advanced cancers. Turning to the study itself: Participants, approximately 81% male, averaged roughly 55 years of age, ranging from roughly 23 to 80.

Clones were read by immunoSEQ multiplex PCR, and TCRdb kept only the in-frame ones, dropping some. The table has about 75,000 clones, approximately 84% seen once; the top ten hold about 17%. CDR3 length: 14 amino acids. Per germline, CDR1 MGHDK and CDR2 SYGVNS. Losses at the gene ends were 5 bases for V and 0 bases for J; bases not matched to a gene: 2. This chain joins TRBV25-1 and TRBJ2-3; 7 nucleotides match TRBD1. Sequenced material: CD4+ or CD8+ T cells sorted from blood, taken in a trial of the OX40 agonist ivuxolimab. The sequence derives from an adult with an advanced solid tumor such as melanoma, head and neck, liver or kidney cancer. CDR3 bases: TGTGCCAGCAGTTTGACAGGGAGCACAGATACGCAGTATTTT. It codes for CASSLTGSTDTQYF.